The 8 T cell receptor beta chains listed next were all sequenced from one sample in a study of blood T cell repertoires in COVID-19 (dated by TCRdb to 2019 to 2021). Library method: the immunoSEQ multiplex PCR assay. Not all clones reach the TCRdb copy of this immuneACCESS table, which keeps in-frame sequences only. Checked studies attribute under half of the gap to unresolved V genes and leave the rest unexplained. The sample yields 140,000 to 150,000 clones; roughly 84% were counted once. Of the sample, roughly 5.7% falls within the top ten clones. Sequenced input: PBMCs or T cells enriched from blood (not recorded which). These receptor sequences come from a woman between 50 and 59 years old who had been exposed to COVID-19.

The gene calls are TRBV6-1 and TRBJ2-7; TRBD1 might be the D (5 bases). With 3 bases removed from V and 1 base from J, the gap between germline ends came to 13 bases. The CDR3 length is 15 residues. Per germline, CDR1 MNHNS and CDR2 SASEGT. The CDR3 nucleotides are TGTGCCAGCAGTGAGACAGCATCAAATTCCTACGAGCAGTACTTC. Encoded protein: CASSETASNSYEQYF.

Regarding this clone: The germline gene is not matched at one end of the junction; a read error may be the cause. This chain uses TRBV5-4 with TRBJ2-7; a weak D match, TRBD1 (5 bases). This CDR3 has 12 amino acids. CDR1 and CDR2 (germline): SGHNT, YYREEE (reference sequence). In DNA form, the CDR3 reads TGTGCCAGCAGCTTGAGTGGTTGGACACCGAACTTC. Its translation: CASSLSGWTPNF. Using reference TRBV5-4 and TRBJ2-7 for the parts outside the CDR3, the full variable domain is ETGVTQSPTHLIKTRGQQVTLRCSSQSGHNTVSWYQQALGQGPQFIFQYYREEENGRGNFPPRFSGLQFPNYSSELNVNALELDDSALYLCASSLSGWTPNFGPGTRLTVT.

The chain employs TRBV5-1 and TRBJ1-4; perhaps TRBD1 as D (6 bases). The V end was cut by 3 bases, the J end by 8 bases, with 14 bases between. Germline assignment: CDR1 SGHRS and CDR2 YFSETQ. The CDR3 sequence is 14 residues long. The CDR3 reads CASSSTTGREKLFF. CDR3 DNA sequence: TGCGCCAGCAGCTCCACGACAGGCCGGGAAAAACTGTTTTTT.

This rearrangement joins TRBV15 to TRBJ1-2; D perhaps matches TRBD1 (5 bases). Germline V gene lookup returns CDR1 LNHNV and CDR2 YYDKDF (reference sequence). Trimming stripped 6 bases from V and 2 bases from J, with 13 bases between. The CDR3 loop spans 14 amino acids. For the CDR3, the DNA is TGTGCCACCAGGAGTGAAAGGGGAAACTATGGCTACACCTTC. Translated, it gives CATRSERGNYGYTF.

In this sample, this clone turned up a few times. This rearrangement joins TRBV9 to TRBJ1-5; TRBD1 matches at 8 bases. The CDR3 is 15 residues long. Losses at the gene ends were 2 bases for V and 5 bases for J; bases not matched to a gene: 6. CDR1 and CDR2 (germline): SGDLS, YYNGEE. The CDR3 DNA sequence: TGTGCCAGCAGCGTTTCAACAGGGGGAGATCAGCCCCAGCATTTT. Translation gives CASSVSTGGDQPQHF. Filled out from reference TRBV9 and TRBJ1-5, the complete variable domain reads DSGVTQTPKHLITATGQRVTLRCSPRSGDLSVYWYQQSLDQGLQFLIQYYNGEERAKGNILERFSAQQFPDLHSELNLSSLELGDSALYFCASSVSTGGDQPQHFGDGTRLSIL.

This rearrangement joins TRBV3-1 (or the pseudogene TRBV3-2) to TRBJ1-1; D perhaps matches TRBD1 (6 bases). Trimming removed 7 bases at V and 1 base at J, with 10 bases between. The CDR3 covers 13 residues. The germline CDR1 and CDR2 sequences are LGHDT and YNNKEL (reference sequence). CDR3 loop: CASTGTPNTEAFF. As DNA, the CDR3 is TGTGCCAGCACCGGGACACCGAACACTGAAGCTTTCTTT.

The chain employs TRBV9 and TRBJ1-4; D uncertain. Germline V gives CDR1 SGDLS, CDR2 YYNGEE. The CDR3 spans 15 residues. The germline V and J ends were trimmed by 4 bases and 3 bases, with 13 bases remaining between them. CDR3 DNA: TGTGCCAGCAGCCGGGAGCTGGGTCCTAATGAAAAACTGTTTTTT. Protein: CASSRELGPNEKLFF.

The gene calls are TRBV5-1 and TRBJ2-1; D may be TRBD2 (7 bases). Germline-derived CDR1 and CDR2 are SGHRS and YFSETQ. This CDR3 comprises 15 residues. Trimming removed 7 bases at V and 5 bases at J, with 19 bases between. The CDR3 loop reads CASYLMGGGDNEQFF. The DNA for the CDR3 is TGCGCCAGCTATCTGATGGGCGGGGGCGACAATGAGCAGTTCTTC.